This T cell receptor (beta chain) was identified in a study of shared clonotypes between healthy human individuals (dated by TCRdb to the early 2020s). The study in broad terms: The cohort comprised two women and a few men aged 18 to 49 years. Per donor, three plates each were used for CD4 naive and CD4 memory, two for CD8 naive, and one for CD8 memory. Blood TCR repertoires of about five healthy adults were deeply sequenced to estimate repertoire size and the extent of clonotype sharing between individuals. To increase sequencing depth and limit assay-specific biases, TCR repertoire library preparation and sequencing were carried out by different laboratories using diverse techniques. Between about 0.94 and 8.9 billion PBMCs per donor were obtained by leukapheresis.

On the study overall, not on this receptor specifically: Incomplete sequencing was indicated by rarefaction of sorted-subset datasets, despite the large sequencing depth. Naive subsets generally had larger estimated clonotype richness than memory subsets. Only blood was sampled, and tissue TCR repertoires likely differ from those in blood. Compared with non-shared clonotypes, the clonotypes found in all four sorted-subset donors had higher generation probabilities. Based on pairwise subsampling, the degree of clonotype sharing among donors was expected to be affected by sequencing depth. The small number of donors limited the genetic and exposure-history diversity represented. Sharing across a few donors was observed for roughly 5.4% of naive CD4, less than 4% of naive CD8, over 2% of memory CD4, and roughly 0.4% of memory CD8 clonotypes.

Using the deep immunoSEQ assay, multiplex PCR amplified TCR CDR3 regions from genomic DNA. For each cell subset, the extracted genomic DNA was distributed evenly across all wells of several immunoSEQ 96-well plates, and each plate served as one replicate. For sorted subsets, approximately 190 ng genomic DNA, equal to 25,000 to 35,000 T cell genomes, was loaded into each replicate PCR. Purified libraries were quantified with a Qubit 3.0 fluorometer, sized on a Bioanalyzer 2100, and re-quantified with the KAPA Library Quantification kit. Each immunoSEQ 96-well plate was sequenced on its own single-read 150-cycle Illumina NextSeq 550 flow cell. The source study handled its data this way. Because only junctional sequences without quality scores were contained in the immunoSEQ output, filtering matching that applied to full-length reads could not be performed. To assign V/J genes and CDR3, sequences were annotated using PyIR, a Python wrapper for IgBLAST v1.9, with IMGT germline references. Any read was removed if the V/J assignment was weak (E-value above 1e-6), the CDR3 was missing, or the read contained stop codons, out-of-frame junctions, or ambiguous translated residues. V3J clonotypes were defined by identical inferred V gene, J gene, and CDR3 amino acid sequence. To compute the percentage overlap between repertoires, the number of shared unique clonotypes was divided by the size of the smaller repertoire. Repertoire richness was assessed with RTK rarefaction, the Chao1 estimator, and Recon v2.1 estimates of unobserved clonotypes. Generation probabilities were computed with OLGA for all TCRbeta clonotypes obtained by the gDNA method from several donors. As stored in TCRdb, this immuneACCESS dataset retains in-frame rearrangements with V and J assigned. A fraction of the clones does not appear; measured against another copy, unresolved V genes explain less than half of the discrepancy, and the remainder lacks a known reason. V and J calls plus clone size are reproduced from that table; the DNA served to infer D and trimming. Across this sample there are 2 million to 2.5 million clones, with roughly 93% seen only once. The ten top clones hold 0.36% of the sample.

Donors were healthy HIV-negative adults with no recently reported acute infections or vaccinations. Only Caucasian adults living in Nashville, Tennessee, USA were represented among the donors. CD4+ T cells were enriched by magnetic negative selection, after which naive cells were positively selected on CD45RA and the negative fraction was taken as the memory subset. Blood was collected by leukapheresis, and PBMCs were isolated by Ficoll-Histopaque density gradient centrifugation and then cryopreserved in liquid nitrogen vapor phase. Purity and quantity of every magnetically sorted T cell population were checked by analytical flow cytometry. Genomic DNA was isolated from each sorted fraction and quantified by UV absorbance on a Nanodrop 2000c. According to the germline V gene, CDR1 reads SGHAT and CDR2 reads FQNNGV. The CDR3 covers 14 residues, taking in both the cysteine and the phenylalanine. The kept DNA is CDR3 alone, 42 bases in frame from the first base. V is trimmed back by 5 bases and J by 10 bases, and the junction contains 7 bases that no gene match accounts for.

This clone was counted once. Its target antigen remains unknown. No much larger clone exists at a distance of one base, and base qualities are not known. This clonotype was sampled from a man younger than 35 in good health. Some clones in this sample may be carry-over from other donors' samples. This receptor chain uses TRBV11-2 and TRBJ1-5, with 11 bases aligning to TRBD1. The sample taken for sequencing was naive CD4+ T cells from PBMCs. The sample's cell subset or site, from its label and the paper: CD45RA+ positively selected. The CDR3 reads CASSEGTGGYPQHF. Read as DNA, the sequence is TGTGCCAGCAGCGAAGGGACAGGGGGGTATCCCCAGCATTTT.